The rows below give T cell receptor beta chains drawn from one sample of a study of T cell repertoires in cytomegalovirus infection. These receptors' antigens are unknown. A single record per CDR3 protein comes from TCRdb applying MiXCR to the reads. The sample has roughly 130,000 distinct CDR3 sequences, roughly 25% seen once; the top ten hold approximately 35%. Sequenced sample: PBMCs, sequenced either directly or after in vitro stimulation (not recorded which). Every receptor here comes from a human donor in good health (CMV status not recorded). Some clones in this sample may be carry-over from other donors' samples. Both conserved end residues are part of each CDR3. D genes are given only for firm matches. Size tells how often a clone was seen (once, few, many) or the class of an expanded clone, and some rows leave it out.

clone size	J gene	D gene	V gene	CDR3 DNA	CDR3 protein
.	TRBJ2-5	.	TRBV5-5	TGTGCCAGCAGCTTTTTACTGTTGGAGACCCAGTACTTC	CASSFLLLETQYF
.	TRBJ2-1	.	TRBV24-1	TGTGCCACCAAGGACTCTTACAATGAGCAGTTCTTC	CATKDSYNEQFF
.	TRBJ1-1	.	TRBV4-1	TGCGCCAGCAGCCAAGACCGCGTCACCCAGTACACTGAAGCTTTCTTT	CASSQDRVTQYTEAFF
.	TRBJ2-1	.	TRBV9	TGTGCCAGCAGCGTAGTGAGCGGAGTCAATGAGCAGTTCTTC	CASSVVSGVNEQFF
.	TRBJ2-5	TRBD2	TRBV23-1	TGCGCCAGCAGTCCGCCAGGACTAGCGGGCCGTCGGGAGACCCAGTACTTC	CASSPPGLAGRRETQYF
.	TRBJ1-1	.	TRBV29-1	TGCAGCGTTGGCCGGGACGGCAACACTGAAGCTTTCTTT	CSVGRDGNTEAFF
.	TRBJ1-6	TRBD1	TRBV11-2	TGTGCCAGCAGCTTATTCGGACAGGGGAGATCACCCCTCCACTTT	CASSLFGQGRSPLHF
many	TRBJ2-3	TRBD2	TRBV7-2	TGTGCCAGCAGCTTAGACCTAGCGGGAGGAACAGATACGCAGTATTTT	CASSLDLAGGTDTQYF
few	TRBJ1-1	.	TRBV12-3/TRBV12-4	TGTGCCAGCAGTTTGGCTGTTGGGGTCCTGAACACTGAAGCTTTCTTT	CASSLAVGVLNTEAFF
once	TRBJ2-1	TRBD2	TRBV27	TGTGCCAGCAGTCACATAGCGGGAGAGGGCTACAATGAGCAGTTCTTC	CASSHIAGEGYNEQFF
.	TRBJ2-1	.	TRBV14	TGTGCCAGCAGCCAAGCTTTGACCTACAATGAGCAGTTCTTC	CASSQALTYNEQFF
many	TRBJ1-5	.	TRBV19	TGTGCCAGTAGTGTGACAGTATCTAATCAGCCCCAGCATTTT	CASSVTVSNQPQHF
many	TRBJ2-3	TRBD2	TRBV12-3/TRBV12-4	TGTGCCAGCAGTTTTCTTAGCGGGAGAAGAGGAGATACGCAGTATTTT	CASSFLSGRRGDTQYF
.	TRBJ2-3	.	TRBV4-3	TGCGCCAGCAGCCCGAGTCTGGGCACAGATACGCAGTATTTT	CASSPSLGTDTQYF
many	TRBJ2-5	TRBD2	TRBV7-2	TGTGCCAGCAGCCGGACTAGCGGGAGATCAGAGACCCAGTACTTC	CASSRTSGRSETQYF
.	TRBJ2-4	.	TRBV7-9	TGTGCCAGCAGCTTAGCGCGGGACAGACCAAACATTCAGTACTTC	CASSLARDRPNIQYF
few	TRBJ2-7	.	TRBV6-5	TGTGCCAGCAGTTACCTGTCGGAGGCCGGTTGGAACGAGCAGTACTTC	CASSYLSEAGWNEQYF
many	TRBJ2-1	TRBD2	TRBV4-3	TGCGCCAGCAGCCGGCGACTAGCGGGAATTTCCCCCTACAATGAGCAGTTCTTC	CASSRRLAGISPYNEQFF
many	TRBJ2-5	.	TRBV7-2	TGTGCCAGCAGCTTAACAGGGCAGAGACAAGAGACCCAGTACTTC	CASSLTGQRQETQYF
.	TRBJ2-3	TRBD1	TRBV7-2	TGTGCCAGCAGCTTAGATGCCCCAGGGGGAGCAGATACGCAGTATTTT	CASSLDAPGGADTQYF
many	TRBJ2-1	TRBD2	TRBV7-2	TGTGCCAGCAGCTCCCTCTCCAGCGGGAGTGGAAATGAGCAGTTCTTC	CASSSLSSGSGNEQFF
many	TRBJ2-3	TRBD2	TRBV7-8	TGTGCCAGCAGCTTAGAACGGGTAGCGGGAGGGAAGAGAGGCACAGATACGCAGTATTTT	CASSLERVAGGKRGTDTQYF
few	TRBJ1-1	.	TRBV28	TGTGCCAGCAACCCGGGGACGGCTAACACTGAAGCTTTCTTT	CASNPGTANTEAFF
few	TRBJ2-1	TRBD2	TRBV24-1	TGTGCCACCAGTGACCTCGAGACTAGCGGGAGGGATGGTGAGCAGTTCTTC	CATSDLETSGRDGEQFF
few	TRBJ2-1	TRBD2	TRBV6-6	TGTGCCAGCAGTTACAGGACTAGCGGGAGGATCTACAATGAGCAGTTCTTC	CASSYRTSGRIYNEQFF
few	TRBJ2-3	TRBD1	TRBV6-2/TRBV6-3	TGTGCCAGCACCGACACCCCCAGGGGGCGAGGCACAGATACGCAGTATTTT	CASTDTPRGRGTDTQYF
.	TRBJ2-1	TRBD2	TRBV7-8	TGTGCCAGCAGCTCAAGTGCGGGGGGCTACAATGAGCAGTTCTTC	CASSSSAGGYNEQFF
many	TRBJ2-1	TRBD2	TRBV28	TGTGCCAGCAGCTCCCTAGCGGGAGGTCGTAATGAGCAGTTCTTC	CASSSLAGGRNEQFF
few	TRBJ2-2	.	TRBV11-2	TGTGCCGGCCAGGAGACGAACACCGGGGAGCTGTTTTTT	CAGQETNTGELFF
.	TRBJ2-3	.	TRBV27	TGTGCCAGCTCTTGGCTTAGTGGAGATACGCAGTATTTT	CASSWLSGDTQYF
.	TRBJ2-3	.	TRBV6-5	TGTGCCAGCAGTACCCTGTGGGAAGGGCAGTTCCACCCAGATACGCAGTATTTT	CASSTLWEGQFHPDTQYF
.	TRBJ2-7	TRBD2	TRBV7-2	TGTGCCAGCAGCATGGGACTAGCGGGAGGCCCGGGGCGCGAGCAGTACTTC	CASSMGLAGGPGREQYF
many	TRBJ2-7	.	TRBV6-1	TGTGCCAGCAGAGAGTTCTACGAGCAGTACTTC	CASREFYEQYF
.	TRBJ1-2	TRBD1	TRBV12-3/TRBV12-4	TGTGCCAGCAGTTTAAGGGGGCAGCACTATGGCTACACCTTC	CASSLRGQHYGYTF
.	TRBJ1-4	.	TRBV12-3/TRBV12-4	TGTGCCAGCACCTCGATGAGGCTTGGAGAAAAACTGTTTTTT	CASTSMRLGEKLFF
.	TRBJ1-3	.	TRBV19	TGTGCCACCCTTGATGGAGCGTCTGGAAACACCATATATTTT	CATLDGASGNTIYF
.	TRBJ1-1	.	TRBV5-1	TGCGCCAGCAGCTTGGAAGGGGCAGGGCTGGGTGAAGCTTTCTTT	CASSLEGAGLGEAFF
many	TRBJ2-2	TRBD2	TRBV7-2	TGTGCCAGCAGCTCTCGCCTGGGGACTAGCGGACCGAACACCGGGGAGCTGTTTTTT	CASSSRLGTSGPNTGELFF
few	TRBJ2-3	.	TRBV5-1	TGCGCCAGCAGCTTGGTGACAGGACCCACAGATACGCAGTATTTT	CASSLVTGPTDTQYF
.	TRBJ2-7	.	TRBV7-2	TGTGCCAGCAGCTTACGCCCTAGGGGCTCCTACGAGCAGTACTTC	CASSLRPRGSYEQYF
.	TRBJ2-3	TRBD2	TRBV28	TGTGCCAGCAGTTTAGGGGCGGGAGTAACAGATACGCAGTATTTT	CASSLGAGVTDTQYF
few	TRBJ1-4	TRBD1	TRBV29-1	TGCAGCGCCCATGCAGGGGGCGAAAAACTGTTTTTT	CSAHAGGEKLFF
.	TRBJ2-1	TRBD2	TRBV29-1	TGCAGCGTTGAAGATCTTATGGGGGGGGAGCAGTTCTTC	CSVEDLMGGEQFF
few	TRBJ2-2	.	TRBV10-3	TGTGCCATCAGTGAGAGGGAAGACACCGGGGAGCTGTTTTTT	CAISEREDTGELFF
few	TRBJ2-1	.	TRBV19	TGTGCCAGTAGTTGGGGGCCGGGCTTCTCCTACAATGAGCAGTTCTTC	CASSWGPGFSYNEQFF
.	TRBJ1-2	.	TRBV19	TGTGCCAGTAGTATAGCCGGACAAATTAACTATGGCTACACCTTC	CASSIAGQINYGYTF
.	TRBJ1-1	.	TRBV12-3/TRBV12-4	TGTGCCAGCAATCCTAAGTGGAGGGGTGAAGCTTTCTTT	CASNPKWRGEAFF
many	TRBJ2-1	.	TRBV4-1	TGCGCCAGCAGCCGGAATTCGGGACTTGTCTACAATGAGCAGTTCTTC	CASSRNSGLVYNEQFF
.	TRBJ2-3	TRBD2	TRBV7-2	TGTGCCAGCAGCCTAGCTGCGGGGGGAGATACGCAGTATTTT	CASSLAAGGDTQYF
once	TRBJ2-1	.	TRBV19	TGTGCCAGTAGTATAGTACAGGGAGGGAATGAGCAGTTCTTC	CASSIVQGGNEQFF
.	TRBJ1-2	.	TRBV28	TGTGCCAGCAGTTTAGTTAACAGGGCCTATGGCTACACCTTC	CASSLVNRAYGYTF